This paragraph reports one T cell receptor (beta chain). This clonotype turned up a few times. The clone's antigen remains unknown. Base qualities were left out, and no much larger clone turns up one base away. The sequencing machine was an Illumina NovaSeq 6000. Using 5'RACE with constant-segment primers, TCRalpha and TCRbeta cDNA libraries were constructed, with sample barcodes and unique molecular identifiers added in the process. Trizol reagent was used to extract RNA from every sample. Libraries were amplified in two PCR steps, with a second sample barcode and Illumina TruSeq adapters added in the second step. Libraries were sequenced on an Illumina NovaSeq with 2 x 150 bp paired-end reads. Under the source paper's analysis protocol: With migec v1.2.7, reads were demultiplexed and then collapsed into UMI-guided consensus sequences. Using mixcr v2.1.11, UMI consensuses were aligned to TRA and TRB V and J templates and then assembled into clonotypes. Clonotypes were classified as expanded or contracted when called significant by both edgeR and NoisET, with noise models trained on biological replicates. For edgeR calls, a false discovery rate-adjusted p below 0.01 and a log2 fold-change threshold of 1 were applied. As an exploratory analysis of dynamics, max-normalized trajectories of the 1000 most abundant clonotypes were examined by PCA with hierarchical clustering. Each responding clone was given a CD4 or CD8 phenotype based on the CD4+ and CD8+ repertoires, which had been sequenced separately. The public reads were reprocessed in TCRdb via fastp at Q25 and MiXCR, keeping in-frame beta chains. Rows merge per CDR3 protein into single entries with the most common DNA and genes. The V and J calls and clone size are TCRdb's, not the authors'. The sample data list about 440,000 distinct CDR3 sequences, and 20% of these were observed just once. The ten biggest clones cover 7.5% to 9.5% of the sample.

This sample stems from a study of T-cell memory formation after mild COVID-19 (dated by TCRdb to the early 2020s). Broadly, across the study: TCR sequence clusters from the two donors were found to be largely donor specific. Two young, previously healthy adult volunteers made up the cohort, one male and one female. In two donors, T-cell clones that expanded and contracted after mild COVID-19 were tracked by sequencing TCRalpha and TCRbeta repertoires over time. General conclusions and limits of the study: The study covered only a couple of mild cases, and larger cohorts including severe cases with pre-infection samples were considered necessary. From day 15 to 85, contracting clones showed balanced CD4/CD8 phenotypes, whereas a second wave of clones that expanded from day 15 to 37 leaned towards CD4+. Contracting CD4+ clones were found mainly in CM and EM memory subsets, while CD8+ clones were enriched in EMRA. SARS-CoV-2 specificity of the second-wave clones peaking on day 37 was not confirmed. Some responding clones were detected in pre-infection memory, which suggested that pre-existing cross-reactive memory T cells had joined the SARS-CoV-2 response.

Ficoll-Paque density gradient centrifugation was the method used to isolate PBMCs. CDR1 and CDR2 (SGHVS, FQNEAQ) derive from the germline V gene. V is pruned by 1 base and J by 9 bases, leaving 8 bases of the junction without a gene match. The CDR3 covers 14 residues, taking in both the cysteine and the phenylalanine. Just the 42-base CDR3 DNA is kept, in frame starting at base 1. This sequence uses TRBV7-8 and TRBJ1-1; TRBD1 matches 7 bases in the middle. The sequenced sample was PBMCs or a T cell subset sorted from them (not recorded which). The receptor's source is an adult woman who had mild COVID-19 (a few samples of this study predate the infection). The sample titles of this study are shuffled in the database, so cell type and time point are left out; the donor was told from shared clones. The CDR3: CASSLGQGISQAFF. The DNA sequence reads TGTGCCAGCAGCTTAGGACAGGGAATTTCGCAAGCTTTCTTT.